This record looks at one T cell receptor (beta chain) sequence and its context. What it binds is not known. Between the trimmed V and J ends, which lost 0 bases and 7 bases, there was a span of 14 bases. The CDR3 covers 14 residues. Germline lookup yields CDR1 SGHNT and CDR2 YYREEE (reference sequence). This sample stems from a study of T cells after posttransplantation cyclophosphamide. TCRdb's table, derived via immunoSEQ multiplex PCR, lists solely in-frame clones and lacks some. Here the sample spans about 16,000 clones, roughly 80% being singletons. General study results and limits: Later blood repertoires were often dominated by clones from the donor CD8+ memory compartment.

Sampled 1 year posttransplant, controls received myeloablative marrow transplants, methotrexate and a calcineurin inhibitor. This rearrangement joins TRBV5-4 to TRBJ2-7, with D perhaps matching TRBD2 (5 bases). The sequence came from a male patient between 25 and 39 years old who received an allogeneic stem cell transplant from an unrelated donor, was CMV-positive, and had acute and chronic GVHD. Some T cells may be supplied by the graft donor. Sequenced here: PBMCs, sampled 441 days after allogeneic stem cell transplant with calcineurin inhibitor and methotrexate. In DNA form, the CDR3 reads TGTGCCAGCAGCTTGGCCGGACTCACCATAGAGCAGTACTTC. Its translation: CASSLAGLTIEQYF. The full variable domain, in which reference TRBV5-4 and TRBJ2-7 provide the parts outside the CDR3, is ETGVTQSPTHLIKTRGQQVTLRCSSQSGHNTVSWYQQALGQGPQFIFQYYREEENGRGNFPPRFSGLQFPNYSSELNVNALELDDSALYLCASSLAGLTIEQYFGPGTRLTVT.